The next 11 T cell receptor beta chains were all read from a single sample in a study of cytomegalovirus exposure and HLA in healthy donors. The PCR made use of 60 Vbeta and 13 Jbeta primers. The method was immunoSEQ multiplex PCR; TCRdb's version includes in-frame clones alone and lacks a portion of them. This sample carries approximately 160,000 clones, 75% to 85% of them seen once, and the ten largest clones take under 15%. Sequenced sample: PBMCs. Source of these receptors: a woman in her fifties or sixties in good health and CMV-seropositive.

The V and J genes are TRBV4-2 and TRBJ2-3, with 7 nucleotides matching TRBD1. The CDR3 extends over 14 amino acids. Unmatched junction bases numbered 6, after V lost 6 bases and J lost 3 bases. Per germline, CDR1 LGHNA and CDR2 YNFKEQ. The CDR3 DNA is TGTGCCAGCAGGAACAGGGGAACGACAGATACGCAGTATTTT. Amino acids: CASRNRGTTDTQYF.

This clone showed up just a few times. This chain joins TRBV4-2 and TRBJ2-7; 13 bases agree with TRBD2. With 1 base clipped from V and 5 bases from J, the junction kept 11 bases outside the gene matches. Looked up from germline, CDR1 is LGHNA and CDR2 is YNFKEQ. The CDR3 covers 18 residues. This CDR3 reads CASSQGPSGLAGANEQYF. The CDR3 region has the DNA TGTGCCAGCAGCCAAGGACCCTCCGGACTAGCGGGGGCAAACGAGCAGTACTTC.

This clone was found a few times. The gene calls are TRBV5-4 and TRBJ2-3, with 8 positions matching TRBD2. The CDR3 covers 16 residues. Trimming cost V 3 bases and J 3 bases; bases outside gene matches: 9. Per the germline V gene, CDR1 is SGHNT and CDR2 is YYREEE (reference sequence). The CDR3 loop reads CASSSGGAVVTDTQYF. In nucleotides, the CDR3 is TGTGCCAGCAGCTCCGGGGGGGCCGTCGTAACAGATACGCAGTATTTT. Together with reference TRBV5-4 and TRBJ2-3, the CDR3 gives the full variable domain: ETGVTQSPTHLIKTRGQQVTLRCSSQSGHNTVSWYQQALGQGPQFIFQYYREEENGRGNFPPRFSGLQFPNYSSELNVNALELDDSALYLCASSSGGAVVTDTQYFGPGTRLTVL.

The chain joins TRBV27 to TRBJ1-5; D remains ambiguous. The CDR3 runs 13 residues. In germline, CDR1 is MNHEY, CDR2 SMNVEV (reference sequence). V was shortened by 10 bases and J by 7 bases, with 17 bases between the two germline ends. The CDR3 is CATRRVKGQPQHF. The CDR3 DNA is TGTGCCACCAGGAGGGTAAAAGGCCAGCCCCAGCATTTT.

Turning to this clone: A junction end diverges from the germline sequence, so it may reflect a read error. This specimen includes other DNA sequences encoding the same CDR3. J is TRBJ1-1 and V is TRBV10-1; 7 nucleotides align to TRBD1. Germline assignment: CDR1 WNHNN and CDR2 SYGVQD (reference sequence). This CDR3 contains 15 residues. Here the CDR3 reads CASSQQGDSDTEAFF. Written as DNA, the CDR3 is TGCGCCAGCAGTCAGCAGGGGGACTCCGACACTGAGGCTTTCTTT.

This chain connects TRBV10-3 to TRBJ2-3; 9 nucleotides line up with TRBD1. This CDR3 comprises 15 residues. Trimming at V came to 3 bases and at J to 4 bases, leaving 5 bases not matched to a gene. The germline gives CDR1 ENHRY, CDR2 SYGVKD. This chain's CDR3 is CAISEGTGWSDTQYF. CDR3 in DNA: TGTGCCATCAGTGAAGGGACAGGGTGGTCAGATACGCAGTATTTT.

In DNA, the CDR3 is TGTGCCAGCAGCTTAGGGGACAGCACAAAGGACACTGAAGCTTTCTTT. Translated, it gives CASSLGDSTKDTEAFF. This chain uses TRBV7-6 with TRBJ1-1, with 7 nucleotides matching TRBD1. The germline CDR1 and CDR2 sequences are SGHVS and FNYEAQ. Unmatched junction bases numbered 8, after V lost 1 base and J lost 3 bases. This CDR3 has 16 residues.

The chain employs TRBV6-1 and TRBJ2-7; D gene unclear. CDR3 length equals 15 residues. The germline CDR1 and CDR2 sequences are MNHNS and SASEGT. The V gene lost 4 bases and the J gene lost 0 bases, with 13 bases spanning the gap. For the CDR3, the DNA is TGTGCCAGCAGTGCCCGAAGACTCCTCTCCTACGAGCAGTACTTC. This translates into CASSARRLLSYEQYF.

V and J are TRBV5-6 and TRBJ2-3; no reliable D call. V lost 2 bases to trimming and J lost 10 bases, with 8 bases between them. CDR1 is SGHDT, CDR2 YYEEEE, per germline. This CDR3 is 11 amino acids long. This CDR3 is CASSFAEAQYF. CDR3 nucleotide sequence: TGTGCCAGCAGCTTCGCAGAAGCGCAGTATTTT.

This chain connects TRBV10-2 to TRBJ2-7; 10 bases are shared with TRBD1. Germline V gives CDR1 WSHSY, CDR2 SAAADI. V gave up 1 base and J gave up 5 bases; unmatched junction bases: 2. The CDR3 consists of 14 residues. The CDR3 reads CASSELGQGNEQYF. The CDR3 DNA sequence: TGCGCCAGCAGTGAGTTGGGACAGGGGAACGAGCAGTACTTC.

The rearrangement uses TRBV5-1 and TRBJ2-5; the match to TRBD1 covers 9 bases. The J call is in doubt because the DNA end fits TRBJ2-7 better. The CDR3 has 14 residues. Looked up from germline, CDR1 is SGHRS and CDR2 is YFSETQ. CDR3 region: CASSRDRAGYEQYF. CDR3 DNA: TGCGCCAGCAGCCGGGACAGGGCGGGGTACGAGCAGTACTTC.